Following are 2 T cell receptor beta chains from one sample sequenced in a study of T cells after yellow fever vaccination. One entry per CDR3 protein results from TCRdb running MiXCR on the 5' RACE reads. The sample lists some 340,000 distinct CDR3 sequences, about 11% occurring once. The sequencing used CD4+ T cells sorted from PBMCs, collected 45 days after the yellow fever booster vaccination. The receptors stem from a man between 18 and 29 years old who received the YFV17D yellow fever vaccine.

The V gene is TRBV4-1, the J gene TRBJ1-5; D is unresolved. The germline V gene has CDR1 MGHRA and CDR2 YSYEKL. This CDR3 has 15 amino acids. With 1 base removed from V and 3 bases from J, the gap between germline ends came to 10 bases. The CDR3 protein is CASSQGRHVNQPQHF. CDR3 in DNA: TGCGCCAGCAGCCAAGGTCGGCATGTCAATCAGCCCCAGCATTTT.

The rearrangement uses TRBV4-2 and TRBJ1-4; no reliable D call. Germline CDR1 and CDR2: LGHNA and YNFKEQ. V lost 0 bases and J lost 4, with 6 bases in between. CDR3 length: 14 residues. Here the CDR3 DNA reads TGTGCCAGCAGCCAAGATATCCTTAATGAAAAACTGTTTTTT. This sequence encodes CASSQDILNEKLFF.